The 14 T cell receptor beta chains below come from one sample, sequenced in a study of blood T cell repertoires in COVID-19. This table comes from immunoSEQ multiplex PCR, and its TCRdb copy is limited to in-frame clones, with some not included. The sample carries about 210,000 clones, around 80% recorded once. Sequenced: peripheral blood. Every receptor here comes from a woman between 40 and 50 years old with acute or convalescent COVID-19.

The rearrangement links TRBV5-6 to TRBJ2-7, with D unresolved. This CDR3 spans 16 amino acids. Germline lookup yields CDR1 SGHDT and CDR2 YYEEEE. Trimming cost V 0 bases and J 1 base, with 14 bases left between them. CDR3 region: CASSLAASRSSYEQYF. The CDR3 DNA reads TGTGCCAGCAGCTTGGCCGCGTCCCGGAGTTCCTACGAGCAGTACTTC.

The gene calls are TRBV2 and TRBJ2-4; 9 bases are a match to TRBD1. Germline V CDR1 and CDR2: SNHLY, FYNNEI. V lost 3 bases and J lost 7; bases outside the gene matches: 1. The CDR3 consists of 13 residues. As DNA, the CDR3 is TGTGCCAGCAGTGAGGGGACAGGGAACATTCAGTACTTC. Amino acid sequence: CASSEGTGNIQYF.

The V and J genes are TRBV7-2 and TRBJ2-7, with D tentatively TRBD2 (5 bases). There are 14 residues in the CDR3. Trimming left V 5 bases short and J 3 bases short, with 14 bases between. The germline V gene encodes CDR1 SGHTA and CDR2 FQGNSA. The CDR3 protein is CASSPGIRGYEQYF. CDR3 bases: TGTGCCAGCAGCCCGGGGATTAGAGGCTACGAGCAGTACTTC.

V usage is TRBV14 and J usage is TRBJ2-3; the D is unclear. V lost 1 base and J lost 8, with 13 bases in between. The CDR3 contains 14 residues. Germline V CDR1 and CDR2: SGHDN, FVKESK. Here the CDR3 reads CASSQGPGRSTQYF. The CDR3 DNA sequence: TGTGCCAGCAGCCAAGGGCCCGGCCGGAGTACGCAGTATTTT. The complete variable domain, with remaining parts taken from reference TRBV14 and TRBJ2-3, reads EAGVTQFPSHSVIEKGQTVTLRCDPISGHDNLYWYRRVMGKEIKFLLHFVKESKQDESGMPNNRFLAERTGGTYSTLKVQPAELEDSGVYFCASSQGPGRSTQYFGPGTRLTVL.

The chain employs TRBV7-9 and TRBJ1-6; D is perhaps TRBD1 (5 bases). Trimming cost V 7 bases and J 7 bases, with 11 bases left between them. There are 13 residues in the CDR3. Looked up from germline, CDR1 is SEHNR and CDR2 is FQNEAQ (reference sequence). CDR3 in amino acids: CASTGGGNSPLHF. DNA of the CDR3: TGTGCCAGCACCGGGGGGGGGAATTCACCCCTCCACTTT.

The chain is built from TRBV24-1 and TRBJ2-7; D is ambiguous. V shed 3 bases and J shed 4 bases, with 6 bases lying between them. The CDR3 consists of 12 residues. CDR1 and CDR2 from the germline V gene are KGHDR and SFDVKD. The DNA of the CDR3 is TGTGCCACCAGTGATGCCGGGTACGAGCAGTACTTC. It is translated as CATSDAGYEQYF.

CDR3: CATGNPGGDGYTF. The DNA of the CDR3 is TGTGCCACTGGAAACCCAGGGGGCGATGGCTACACCTTC. This rearrangement joins TRBV19 to TRBJ1-2; TRBD1 agrees at 8 bases. Germline V gene lookup returns CDR1 LNHDA and CDR2 SQIVND (reference sequence). This CDR3 spans 13 amino acids. V shed 10 bases, J shed 6 bases, and the junction held 10 bases outside the gene matches.

This rearrangement joins TRBV5-6 to TRBJ2-7; 8 bases are a match to TRBD1. J lost 2 bases, V lost 0 bases, and 7 bases had no gene match. This CDR3 contains 16 residues. CDR1 is SGHDT and CDR2 is YYEEEE in the germline V gene. The CDR3 nucleotides read TGTGCCAGCAGCTTGGATCAGGGGGCAATTCCCTACGAGCAGTACTTC. This codes for CASSLDQGAIPYEQYF. Variable domain in full (rest from reference TRBV5-6 and TRBJ2-7): DAGVTQSPTHLIKTRGQQVTLRCSPKSGHDTVSWYQQALGQGPQFIFQYYEEEERQRGNFPDRFSGHQFPNYSSELNVNALLLGDSALYLCASSLDQGAIPYEQYFGPGTRLTVT.

The chain links TRBV24-1 to TRBJ2-1; TRBD1 aligns across 9 bases. J was trimmed by 5 bases and V by 4 bases; bases with no gene match: 5. The germline V gene encodes CDR1 KGHDR and CDR2 SFDVKD. The CDR3 sequence is 15 residues long. The CDR3: CATSDNRGPNNEQFF. The CDR3 nucleotides read TGTGCCACCAGTGACAACAGGGGGCCGAACAATGAGCAGTTCTTC.

The chain combines TRBV10-3 with TRBJ2-7, with D possibly being TRBD2 (5 bases). Trimming removed 5 bases from V and 5 bases from J, with 13 bases in between. In germline, CDR1 is ENHRY, CDR2 SYGVKD. The CDR3 runs to 13 residues. The chain's CDR3 is CAISPTRAHEQYF. The CDR3 nucleotides are TGTGCCATCAGTCCGACGCGGGCCCACGAGCAGTACTTC.

The V call is TRBV18, the J call TRBJ1-1; a possible D gene is TRBD1 (6 bases). Germline V lookup: CDR1 KGHSH, CDR2 LQKENI. The ends were cut back, 6 bases at V and 3 bases at J, with 17 bases in the middle. This CDR3 has 15 residues. CDR3: CASSRGAQGYTEAFF. The CDR3 DNA is TGTGCCAGCTCGCGGGGGGCGCAGGGGTACACTGAAGCTTTCTTT.

V is TRBV19 and J is TRBJ1-1, with TRBD1 identical over 9 bases. The CDR3 sequence is 16 residues long. V trimming: 3 bases; J trimming: 0 bases; junction bases outside the gene matches: 5. Germline V CDR1 and CDR2: LNHDA, SQIVND (reference sequence). CDR3 sequence reads: CASSIGQGLMNTEAFF. CDR3 bases: TGTGCCAGTAGTATTGGACAGGGGCTCATGAACACTGAAGCTTTCTTT.

The sample holds a few counts of this clone. This chain connects TRBV2 to TRBJ2-1; 8 bases fit TRBD2. This CDR3 is built from 16 residues. Trimming removed 5 bases from V and 0 bases from J; junction bases left unmatched: 6. Germline V CDR1 and CDR2: SNHLY, FYNNEI. The CDR3 reads CASSLAGKNSYNEQFF. The CDR3 DNA reads TGTGCCAGCAGTTTAGCGGGGAAGAACTCCTACAATGAGCAGTTCTTC.

This chain's CDR3 is CASSEWGQSLAKNIQYF. The CDR3 bases are TGTGCCAGCAGTGAATGGGGGCAGAGTCTAGCCAAAAACATTCAGTACTTC. V gene TRBV6-1 combines with J gene TRBJ2-4; tentatively, D is TRBD1 (6 bases). V lost 2 bases and J lost 0, with 14 bases in between. CDR1 is MNHNS, CDR2 SASEGT, per germline. The CDR3 contains 17 residues.